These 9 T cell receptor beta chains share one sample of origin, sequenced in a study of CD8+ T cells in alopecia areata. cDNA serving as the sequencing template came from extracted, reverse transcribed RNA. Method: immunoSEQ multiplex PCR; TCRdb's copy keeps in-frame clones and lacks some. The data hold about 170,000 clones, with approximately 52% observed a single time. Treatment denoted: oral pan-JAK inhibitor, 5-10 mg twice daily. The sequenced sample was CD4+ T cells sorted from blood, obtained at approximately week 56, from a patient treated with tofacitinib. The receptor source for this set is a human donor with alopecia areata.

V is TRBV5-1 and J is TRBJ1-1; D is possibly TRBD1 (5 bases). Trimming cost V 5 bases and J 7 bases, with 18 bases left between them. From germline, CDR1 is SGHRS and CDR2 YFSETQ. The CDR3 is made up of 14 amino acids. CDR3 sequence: CASRNQGERGEAFF. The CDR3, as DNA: TGCGCCAGCAGGAACCAGGGTGAGAGAGGTGAAGCTTTCTTT.

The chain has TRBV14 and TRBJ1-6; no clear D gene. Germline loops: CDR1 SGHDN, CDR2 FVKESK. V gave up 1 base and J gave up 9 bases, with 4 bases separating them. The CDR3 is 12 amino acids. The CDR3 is CASSQGISPLHF. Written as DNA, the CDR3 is TGTGCCAGCAGCCAAGGGATTTCACCCCTCCACTTT.

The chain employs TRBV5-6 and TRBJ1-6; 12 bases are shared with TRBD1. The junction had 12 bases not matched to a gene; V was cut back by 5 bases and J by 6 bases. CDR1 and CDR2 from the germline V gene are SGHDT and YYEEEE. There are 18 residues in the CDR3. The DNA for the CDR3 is TGTGCCAGCAGTCACCGGGACAGGGGGCGCCGTGGTAATTCACCCCTCCACTTT. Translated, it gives CASSHRDRGRRGNSPLHF.

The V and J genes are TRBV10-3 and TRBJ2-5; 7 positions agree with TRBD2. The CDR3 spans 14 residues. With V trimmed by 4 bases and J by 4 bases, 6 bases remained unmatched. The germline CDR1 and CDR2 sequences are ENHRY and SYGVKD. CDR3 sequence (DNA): TGTGCCATCAGTGGATCGGGAGGTCCAGAGACCCAGTACTTC. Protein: CAISGSGGPETQYF.

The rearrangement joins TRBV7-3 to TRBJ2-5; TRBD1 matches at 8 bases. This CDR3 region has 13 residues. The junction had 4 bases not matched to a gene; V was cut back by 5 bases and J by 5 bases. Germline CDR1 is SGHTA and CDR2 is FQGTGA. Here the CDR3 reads CASSQTGVETQYF. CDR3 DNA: TGTGCCAGCAGCCAGACAGGGGTGGAGACCCAGTACTTC.

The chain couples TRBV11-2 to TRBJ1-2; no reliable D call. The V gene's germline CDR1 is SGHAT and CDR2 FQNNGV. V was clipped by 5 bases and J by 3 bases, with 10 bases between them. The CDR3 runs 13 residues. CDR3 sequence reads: CASSLQKYYGYTF. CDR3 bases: TGTGCCAGCAGCCTACAGAAATACTATGGCTACACCTTC.

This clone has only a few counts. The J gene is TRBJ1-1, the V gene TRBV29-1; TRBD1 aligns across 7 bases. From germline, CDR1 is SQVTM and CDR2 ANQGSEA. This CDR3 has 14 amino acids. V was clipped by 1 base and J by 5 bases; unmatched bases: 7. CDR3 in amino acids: CSVEGTGVGTEAFF. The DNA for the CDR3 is TGCAGCGTTGAAGGAACAGGGGTAGGGACTGAAGCTTTCTTT.

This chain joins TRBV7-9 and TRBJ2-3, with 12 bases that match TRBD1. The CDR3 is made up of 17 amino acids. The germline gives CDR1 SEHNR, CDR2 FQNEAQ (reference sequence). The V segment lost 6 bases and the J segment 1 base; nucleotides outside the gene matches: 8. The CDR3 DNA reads TGTGCCAGCAGATATGGGACAGGGGGCATGGGCACAGATACGCAGTATTTT. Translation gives CASRYGTGGMGTDTQYF.

The CDR3 spells CASSPGHSSNQPQHF. CDR3 coding DNA: TGCGCCAGCAGCCCGGGACATTCTAGCAATCAGCCCCAGCATTTT. The V call is TRBV5-1, the J call TRBJ1-5; a weak D match, TRBD1 (6 bases). V gave up 4 bases and J gave up 0 bases, with 11 bases separating them. The germline V gene encodes CDR1 SGHRS and CDR2 YFSETQ. The CDR3 has 15 amino acids.